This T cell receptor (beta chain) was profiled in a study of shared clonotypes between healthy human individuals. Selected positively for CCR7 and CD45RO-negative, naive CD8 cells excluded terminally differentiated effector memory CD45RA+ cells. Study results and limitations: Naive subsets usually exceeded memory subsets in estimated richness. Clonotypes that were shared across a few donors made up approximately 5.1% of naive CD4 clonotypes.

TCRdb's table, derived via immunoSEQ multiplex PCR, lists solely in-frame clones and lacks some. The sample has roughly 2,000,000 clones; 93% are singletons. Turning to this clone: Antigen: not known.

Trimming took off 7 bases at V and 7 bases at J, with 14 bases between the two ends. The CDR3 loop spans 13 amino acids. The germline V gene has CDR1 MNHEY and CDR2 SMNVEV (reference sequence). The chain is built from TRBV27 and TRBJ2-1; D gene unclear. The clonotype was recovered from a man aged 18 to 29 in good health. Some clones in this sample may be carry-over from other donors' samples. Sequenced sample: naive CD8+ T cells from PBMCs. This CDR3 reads CASTMLLGNEQFF. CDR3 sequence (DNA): TGTGCCAGCACCATGCTCCTAGGAAATGAGCAGTTCTTC.